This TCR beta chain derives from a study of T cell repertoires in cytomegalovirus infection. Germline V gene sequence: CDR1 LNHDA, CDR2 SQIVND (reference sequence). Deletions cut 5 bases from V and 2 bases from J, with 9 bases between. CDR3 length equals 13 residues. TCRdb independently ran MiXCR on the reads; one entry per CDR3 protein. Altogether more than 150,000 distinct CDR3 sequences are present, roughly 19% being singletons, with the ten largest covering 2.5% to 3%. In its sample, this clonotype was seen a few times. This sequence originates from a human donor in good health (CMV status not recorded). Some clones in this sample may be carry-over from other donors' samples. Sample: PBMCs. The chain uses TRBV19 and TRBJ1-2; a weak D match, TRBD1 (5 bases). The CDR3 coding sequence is TGTGCCAGTAGTGAGGGGAGGAACTATGGCTACACCTTC. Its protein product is CASSEGRNYGYTF. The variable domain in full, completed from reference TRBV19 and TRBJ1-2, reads DGGITQSPKYLFRKEGQNVTLSCEQNLNHDAMYWYRQDPGQGLRLIYYSQIVNDFQKGDIAEGYSVSREKKESFPLTVTSAQKNPTAFYLCASSEGRNYGYTFGSGTRLTVV.